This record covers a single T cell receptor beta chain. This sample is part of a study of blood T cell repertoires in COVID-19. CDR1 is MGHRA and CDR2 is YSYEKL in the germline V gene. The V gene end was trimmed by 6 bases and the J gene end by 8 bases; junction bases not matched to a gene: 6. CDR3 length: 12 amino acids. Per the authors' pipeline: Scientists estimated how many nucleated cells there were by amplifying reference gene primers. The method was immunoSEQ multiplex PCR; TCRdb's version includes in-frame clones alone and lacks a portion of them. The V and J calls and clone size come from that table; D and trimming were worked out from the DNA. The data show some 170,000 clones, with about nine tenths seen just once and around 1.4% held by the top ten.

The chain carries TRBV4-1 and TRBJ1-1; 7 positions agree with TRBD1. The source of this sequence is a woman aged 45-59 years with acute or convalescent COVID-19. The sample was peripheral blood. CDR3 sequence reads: CASSLGGMEAFF. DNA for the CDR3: TGCGCCAGCAGTCTAGGGGGCATGGAAGCTTTCTTT.